One sample yielded the 21 T cell receptor beta chains listed below, sequenced in a study of cytomegalovirus exposure and HLA in healthy donors. The PCR ran on 60 Vbeta and 13 Jbeta primers. The method was immunoSEQ multiplex PCR; TCRdb's version includes in-frame clones alone and lacks a portion of them. The table shows around 200,000 clones, with 77% occurring only once. The sample consisted of PBMCs. The receptor source for this set is a woman aged 55-70 years in good health and CMV-seropositive.

The chain carries TRBV7-8 and TRBJ2-1; D may be TRBD2 (5 bases). The CDR3 contains 12 residues. Germline V gene data show CDR1 as SGHVS and CDR2 as FQNEAQ. Trimming stripped 5 bases from V and 8 bases from J, with 10 bases between. CDR3 DNA: TGTGCCAGCAGCCCCTGGACTTATGAGCAGTTCTTC. Encoded protein: CASSPWTYEQFF.

This chain joins TRBV18 and TRBJ2-7; 9 nucleotides agree with TRBD2. With 4 bases clipped from V and 2 bases from J, the junction kept 6 bases outside the gene matches. Germline CDR1 KGHSH, CDR2 LQKENI. The CDR3 extends over 15 amino acids. The CDR3 DNA reads TGTGCCAGCTCACTGGGACTAGCCCCAACCTACGAGCAGTACTTC. It yields the protein CASSLGLAPTYEQYF.

The CDR3 DNA follows: TGTGCCAGCAGCGCCCGCCAGGGGATTGAATATGGCTACACCTTC. Its translation: CASSARQGIEYGYTF. The chain has TRBV9 and TRBJ1-2; D may be TRBD1 (6 bases). The germline V gene has CDR1 SGDLS and CDR2 YYNGEE. The CDR3 length is 15 residues. Trimming pared 3 bases from V and 5 bases from J, leaving 17 bases between.

The CDR3 DNA follows: TGTGCCACCAGCCTGGACAGAGCTGGGGCCAACGTCCTGACTTTC. This gives the protein CATSLDRAGANVLTF. This chain uses TRBV15 with TRBJ2-6; a weak D match, TRBD1 (6 bases). From germline, CDR1 is LNHNV and CDR2 YYDKDF (reference sequence). Between the trimmed V and J ends, which lost 5 bases and 2 bases, there was a span of 10 bases. This CDR3 region has 15 residues.

This chain joins TRBV7-2 and TRBJ2-2, with TRBD1 as a possible D gene (5 bases). This CDR3 comprises 14 residues. The germline gives CDR1 SGHTA, CDR2 FQGNSA. V lost 4 bases, J lost 5 bases, and 11 bases lay in between. The CDR3 sequence is CASSYGRGTGELFF. CDR3 coding DNA: TGTGCCAGCAGCTATGGAAGGGGAACCGGGGAGCTGTTTTTT.

This clone was counted only a few times. This chain joins TRBV30 and TRBJ1-5; D call uncertain. This CDR3 is built from 13 residues. V lost 1 base and J 6 bases, leaving 10 bases between the germline ends. Looked up from germline, CDR1 is GTSNPN and CDR2 is SVGIG (reference sequence). DNA for the CDR3: TGTGCCTGGAGTGCCCCATCGGGTCAGCCCCAGCATTTT. Translating it yields CAWSAPSGQPQHF.

The chain combines TRBV7-3 with TRBJ2-1; 8 bases are shared with TRBD1. CDR1 is SGHTA and CDR2 is FQGTGA in the germline V gene. With V trimmed by 4 bases and J by 6 bases, 8 bases remained unmatched. The CDR3 totals 15 residues. The CDR3 DNA follows: TGTGCCAGCAGCTCGACAGGGGAGGAGGGCAATGAGCAGTTCTTC. Amino acids: CASSSTGEEGNEQFF. The entire variable domain, with the rest obtained from reference TRBV7-3 and TRBJ2-1, is as follows: GAGVSQTPSNKVTEKGKYVELRCDPISGHTALYWYRQSLGQGPEFLIYFQGTGAADDSGLPNDRFFAVRPEGSVSTLKIQRTERGDSAVYLCASSSTGEEGNEQFFGPGTRLTVL.

The chain links TRBV5-8 to TRBJ1-2; D gene unclear. The CDR3 totals 13 residues. Germline V CDR1 and CDR2: SGHTS, YDEGEE. With 4 bases removed from V and 6 bases from J, the gap between germline ends came to 13 bases. Here the CDR3 reads CASSRPWRNGYTF. The CDR3 nucleotides read TGTGCCAGCAGCCGGCCTTGGCGGAATGGCTACACCTTC.

For the CDR3, the DNA is TGTGCCAGTAGTACCCAGTTTGGGGGGGTGGTGGATACGCAGTATTTT. Amino acids: CASSTQFGGVVDTQYF. The rearrangement links TRBV19 to TRBJ2-3, with 7 bases fitting TRBD2. The CDR3 is 16 residues long. Germline loops: CDR1 LNHDA, CDR2 SQIVND (reference sequence). J lost 6 bases, V lost 4 bases, and 13 bases had no gene match.

The CDR3, as DNA: TGTGCCAGCAGCTTAGACAGGGGTAAGCCCCAGCATTTT. It is translated as CASSLDRGKPQHF. The V and J genes are TRBV7-2 and TRBJ1-5; 7 bases line up with TRBD1. This CDR3 has 13 residues. The V and J ends lost 1 base and 8 bases, in that order; junction bases with no gene match: 2. Germline V gene sequence: CDR1 SGHTA, CDR2 FQGNSA.

The chain links TRBV7-3 to TRBJ2-1, with D possibly TRBD2 on 6 matching bases. This CDR3 region has 15 residues. Germline V gene lookup returns CDR1 SGHTA and CDR2 FQGTGA. The V and J ends lost 5 bases and 4 bases respectively, with 15 bases between them. This chain's CDR3 is CASSQMGEEYNEQFF. In DNA, the CDR3 is TGTGCCAGCAGCCAGATGGGGGAGGAATACAATGAGCAGTTCTTC.

The chain uses TRBV7-9 and TRBJ2-7; 10 bases align to TRBD2. Germline CDR1 is SEHNR and CDR2 is FQNEAQ (reference sequence). The CDR3 loop spans 16 amino acids. V lost 7 bases to trimming and J lost 5 bases; unmatched junction nucleotides: 14. CDR3 region: CASTPGGLAGANEQYF. As DNA, the CDR3 is TGTGCCAGCACCCCGGGGGGGCTAGCGGGAGCTAACGAGCAGTACTTC.

The J gene is TRBJ2-3, the V gene TRBV6-1; 8 nucleotides agree with TRBD2. This CDR3 is 15 amino acids long. Germline V gives CDR1 MNHNS, CDR2 SASEGT. J was trimmed by 5 bases and V by 6 bases; bases with no gene match: 10. CDR3 amino acids: CASSGLAGGIDTQYF. DNA for the CDR3: TGTGCCAGCAGCGGACTAGCAGGAGGAATAGATACGCAGTATTTT.

The rearrangement uses TRBV6-5 and TRBJ1-2; D not resolved. Between the trimmed V and J ends, which lost 2 bases and 4 bases, there was a span of 14 bases. Germline CDR1 and CDR2: MNHEY and SVGAGI. The CDR3 length is 15 residues. CDR3 residues: CASSYGPGLLYGYTF. The CDR3 bases are TGTGCCAGCAGTTACGGCCCAGGACTGCTCTATGGCTACACCTTC.

The CDR3, as DNA: TGTGCCAGCAGCTTGTACCGTAGAGTAGTGGCGGTCAATGAGCAGTTCTTC. Its protein product is CASSLYRRVVAVNEQFF. This chain joins TRBV5-6 and TRBJ2-1; D remains unclear. Trimming cost V 1 base and J 6 bases, with 20 bases left between them. The germline V gene encodes CDR1 SGHDT and CDR2 YYEEEE. CDR3 length: 17 amino acids.

The chain uses TRBV7-8 and TRBJ1-2, with a tentative D call TRBD1 (5 bases). The CDR3 covers 14 residues. Trimming stripped 0 bases from V and 4 bases from J, with 9 bases between. Germline V lookup: CDR1 SGHVS, CDR2 FQNEAQ. The CDR3 region is CASSLAGLPYGYTF. DNA of the CDR3: TGTGCCAGCAGCTTAGCGGGACTCCCCTATGGCTACACCTTC.

CDR3 bases: TGTGCCAGCTCACCGGCCAAAGAGACCCAGTACTTC. Its protein product is CASSPAKETQYF. This chain connects TRBV18 to TRBJ2-5, with unresolved D. This CDR3 comprises 12 residues. Trimming stripped 3 bases from V and 3 bases from J, with 5 bases between. CDR1 and CDR2 (germline): KGHSH, LQKENI.

A word on this clone: Other DNA sequences within the sample encode an identical CDR3. The rearrangement links TRBV19 to TRBJ1-1; tentative D call: TRBD1 (5 bases). V was pared by 5 bases and J by 0 bases, with 7 bases between. In germline, CDR1 is LNHDA, CDR2 SQIVND (reference sequence). The CDR3 spans 13 residues. CDR3 sequence (DNA): TGTGCCAGTAGTGGGGCATTGAACACTGAAGCTTTCTTT. This encodes CASSGALNTEAFF.

The chain couples TRBV5-1 to TRBJ1-2; the match to TRBD1 covers 7 bases. Germline trimming cut 2 bases from V and 8 bases from J; bases unmatched to any gene: 6. The CDR3 contains 13 residues. Germline assignment: CDR1 SGHRS and CDR2 YFSETQ. The CDR3 DNA follows: TGCGCCAGCAGCTTCCCAGGGGGGCAGGGCTACACCTTC. Protein product: CASSFPGGQGYTF.

This clone was seen a single time. The CDR3 DNA is TGTGCCTGGAGTAAACAGGGAAACACCATATATTTT. Translated: CAWSKQGNTIYF. V usage is TRBV30 and J usage is TRBJ1-3; D ambiguous. The germline gives CDR1 GTSNPN, CDR2 SVGIG (reference sequence). This CDR3 has 12 amino acids. V lost 2 bases, J lost 4 bases, and 6 bases lay in between.

The V and J genes are TRBV2 and TRBJ1-5, with unresolved D. The germline CDR1 and CDR2 sequences are SNHLY and FYNNEI. This CDR3 has 12 residues. Trimming took off 0 bases at V and 6 bases at J, with 3 bases between the two ends. CDR3 loop: CASSEARQPQHF. CDR3 DNA: TGTGCCAGCAGTGAAGCCCGTCAGCCCCAGCATTTT.